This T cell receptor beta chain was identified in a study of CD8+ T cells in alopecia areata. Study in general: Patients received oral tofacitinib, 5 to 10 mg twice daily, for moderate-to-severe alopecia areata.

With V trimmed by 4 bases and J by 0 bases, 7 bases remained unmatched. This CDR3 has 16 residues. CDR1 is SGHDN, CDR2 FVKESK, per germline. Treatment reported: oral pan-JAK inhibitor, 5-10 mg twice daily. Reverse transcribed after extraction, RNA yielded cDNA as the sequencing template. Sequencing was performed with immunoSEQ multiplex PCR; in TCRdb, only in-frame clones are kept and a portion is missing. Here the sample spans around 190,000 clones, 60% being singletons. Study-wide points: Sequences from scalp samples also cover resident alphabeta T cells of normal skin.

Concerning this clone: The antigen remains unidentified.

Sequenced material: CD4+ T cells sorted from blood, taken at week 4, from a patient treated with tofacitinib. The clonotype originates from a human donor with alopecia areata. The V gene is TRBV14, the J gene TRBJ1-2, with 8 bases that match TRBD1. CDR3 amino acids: CASSPRQGKANYGYTF. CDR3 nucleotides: TGTGCCAGCAGCCCTCGACAGGGGAAAGCTAACTATGGCTACACCTTC.